This TCR beta chain was documented in a study of CD8+ T cells in alopecia areata. This clone has only a few counts. The antigen is undetermined. The authors sorted CD4+ and CD8+ T cells from PBMCs. The authors extracted RNA and reverse transcribed it into cDNA as the sequencing template. The table came from immunoSEQ multiplex PCR; TCRdb's copy has only in-frame clones and leaves some out. This table has about 99,000 clones, around three fifths appearing once. The CDR3 runs to 13 residues. After removal of 4 bases from V and 8 bases from J, the junction contained 5 bases not matched to a gene. The germline V gene has CDR1 SNHLY and CDR2 FYNNEI. Study results and caveats: Clonality was higher in lesional than normal scalp, especially in alopecia totalis/universalis. Normal skin contains resident alphabeta T cells, and these are also sequenced in scalp samples.

Sequenced input: CD4+ T cells sorted from blood. The chain links TRBV2 to TRBJ2-3; 8 nucleotides line up with TRBD2. The sequence came from a human donor in good health. CDR3 nucleotides: TGTGCCAGCAGTGCGGACACTAGCGGTACGCAGTATTTT. Its protein is CASSADTSGTQYF. The entire variable domain, with the rest obtained from reference TRBV2 and TRBJ2-3, is as follows: EPEVTQTPSHQVTQMGQEVILRCVPISNHLYFYWYRQILGQKVEFLVSFYNNEISEKSEIFDDQFSVERPDGSNFTLKIRSTKLEDSAMYFCASSADTSGTQYFGPGTRLTVL.